The clone carrying this TCR beta chain was seen a handful of times. Its antigen is as yet unknown. The sample belongs to a study of T-cell reconstitution after alpha-beta-depleted transplantation in children. TCRbeta library preparation incorporated unique molecular identifiers. TCRdb used MiXCR to reprocess the PCR reads, holding one entry per CDR3 protein. This table holds approximately 300,000 distinct CDR3 sequences, around a tenth found once. This CDR3 comprises 16 residues. The V and J ends lost 0 bases and 1 base respectively, with 15 bases between them. Germline lookup yields CDR1 DFQATT and CDR2 SNEGSKA (reference sequence). Study-wide results and caveats: Once a year had passed after transplant, T-cell counts and diversity came mostly from newly produced T cells.

Sequencing used PBMCs, obtained before TCRalphabeta/CD19-depleted stem cell transplant. This clonotype was sampled from a boy less than two years old with acute myeloid leukemia, due to receive a stem cell transplant. This chain uses TRBV20-1 with TRBJ2-5; tentatively, D is TRBD1 or TRBD2 (6 bases each). The CDR3 loop reads CSARDPGDTFQETQYF. DNA of the CDR3: TGCAGTGCTAGAGATCCGGGGGACACCTTCCAAGAGACCCAGTACTTC.